What follows describes a single TCR beta chain. The antigen remains undetermined. The data originate from a study of T cell responses to AZD1222 COVID-19 vaccine. Study-level results: Just a handful of AZD1222 recipients were seropositive at baseline. Reports say nearly half of spike-specific TCRs go after unmutated variant regions. The donors showed a predominance of white British ancestry and of females, with possible underestimation of clonal diversity.

Pooled samples include second doses given at about 4 or 12 weeks. Profiling relied on immunoSEQ multiplex PCR, and the TCRdb table lists in-frame clones only, not all of them. The sample records some 52,000 clones, roughly 86% being singletons. The sequencing used peripheral blood, collected 28 days after the second AZD1222 dose. The TCR sequence derives from an adult who received the AZD1222 COVID-19 vaccine.

In nucleotides, the CDR3 is TGTGCCAGCAGCTTTCTCCCAGAGACCCAGTACTTC. It codes for CASSFLPETQYF. The genes are TRBV7-9 and TRBJ2-5, with D uncertain. Germline-derived CDR1 and CDR2 are SEHNR and FQNEAQ (reference sequence). The CDR3 has 12 residues. V dropped 3 bases and J dropped 4 bases, with 6 bases sitting between them.